The rows below give T cell receptor beta chains drawn from one sample of a study of CD4 and CD8 cells across lung adenocarcinoma regions. TCRdb reprocessed the PCR reads via MiXCR and lists one record per CDR3 protein. The sample gives about 12,000 distinct CDR3 sequences, 53% of which show up once; 25% to 35% is in the top ten. The sample consisted of CD8+ T cells from the center of a lung tumor. Every receptor here comes from a female donor with lung adenocarcinoma. The CD4 and CD8 labels of this study may be unreliable. CDR3s include the opening cysteine and the closing phenylalanine or tryptophan. The order of the fields is CDR3 protein, CDR3 DNA, J gene, V gene, clone size, D gene. A D gene is named only where the DNA matches it firmly. The size entry is marked missing in some rows and otherwise reads once, few, many or a size class.

CDR3: CASSSPGLAGPEQFF; DNA: TGTGCCAGCAGTTCTCCGGGACTAGCGGGACCTGAGCAGTTCTTC; J: TRBJ2-1; V: TRBV6-5; size: NA; D: TRBD2
CDR3: CASSYTGGPYNEQFF; DNA: TGTGCCAGCAGTTACACCGGAGGGCCCTACAATGAGCAGTTCTTC; J: TRBJ2-1; V: TRBV6-5; size: NA; D: NA
CDR3: CASRDVGGDTETQYF; DNA: TGCGCCAGCAGAGACGTGGGCGGTGACACAGAGACCCAGTATTTC; J: TRBJ2-3; V: TRBV10-2; size: NA; D: NA
CDR3: CASSATSGGVGEQYF; DNA: TGTGCCAGCAGTGCGACTAGCGGGGGGGTCGGCGAGCAGTACTTC; J: TRBJ2-7; V: TRBV6-1; size: many; D: TRBD2
CDR3: CASSQGERIKQYF; DNA: TGCGCCAGCAGCCAAGGGGAAAGGATAAAGCAGTACTTC; J: TRBJ2-5; V: TRBV4-1; size: NA; D: NA
CDR3: CASSKTGTGVSNPPQHF; DNA: TGTGCCAGCAGTAAAACAGGGACAGGCGTTAGCAATCCGCCCCAGCACTTT; J: TRBJ1-6; V: TRBV6-1; size: NA; D: TRBD1
CDR3: CASRRRIQGLADNEQFF; DNA: TGTGCCAGCAGGCGGAGAATACAGGGACTAGCGGACAATGAGCAGTTCTTC; J: TRBJ2-1; V: TRBV5-8; size: NA; D: TRBD2
CDR3: CASSETKDMQYF; DNA: TGTGCCAGCAGTGAAACCAAAGATATGCAGTATTTT; J: TRBJ2-3; V: TRBV6-1; size: NA; D: NA
CDR3: CVSSPSGHPTTNTQYF; DNA: TGTGTCAGCAGTCCTAGCGGGCACCCAACCACAAACACTCAGTACTTC; J: TRBJ2-4; V: TRBV6-1; size: NA; D: TRBD2
CDR3: CASSVTGSRQETQYF; DNA: TGTGCCAGCAGTGTGACAGGGTCCCGCCAAGAGACCCAGTACTTC; J: TRBJ2-5; V: TRBV6-1; size: NA; D: TRBD1